The clone carrying this TCR beta chain was seen at least ten times. The antigen remains unidentified. Study findings and constraints: Tumor memory CD4+ T cell TCR gene usage was found to cluster with blood and lymph node memory CD4+ cells and with lymph node naive CD4+ cells.

After constant-region reverse-primer amplification, full-length variable regions underwent semi-nested PCR with Nested Universal Primer A. TCRdb processed the 5' RACE reads anew with MiXCR; each CDR3 protein has one entry. The table shows 35,000 to 50,000 distinct CDR3 sequences, with less than 25% occurring only once. Tregs were sorted as CD4+CD25+CD127-/low cells. V lost 8 bases to trimming and J lost 1 base, with 17 bases between them. Germline values: CDR1 MNHNS, CDR2 SASEGT. CDR3 length: 15 residues. This chain links TRBV6-1 with TRBJ1-2; D remains unclear. This clonotype was sampled from a female donor with breast cancer. The sample consisted of Tregs sorted from blood. The CDR3 region is CASSPSSSINYGYTF. CDR3 nucleotides: TGTGCCAGCTCCCCAAGCTCATCGATTAACTATGGCTACACCTTC.